This T cell receptor (beta chain) was found in a study of T cells in Graves' hyperthyroidism and ophthalmopathy. There were TCR beta CDR3 regions amplified from RNA transcripts. The study used the HTBI primer set for a first-round RT-PCR of the TCR CDR3. TCRdb used MiXCR to reprocess the multiplex PCR reads, holding one entry per CDR3 protein. The sample consists of about 560,000 distinct CDR3 sequences, 15% to 20% of them appearing once. The V gene's germline CDR1 is MNHNS and CDR2 SASEGT. The CDR3 covers 14 residues. V was shortened by 9 bases and J by 7 bases, with 21 bases between the two germline ends.

This sequence joins TRBV6-1 and TRBJ1-2; D gene uncertain. This receptor was identified in a woman between 18 and 30 years old with Graves' hyperthyroidism. Sequencing was carried out using blood. The CDR3 DNA is TGTGCCAGAAGATCGACCCCAGGAGTAGGTGGCTACACCTTC. It encodes CARRSTPGVGGYTF.